This TCR beta chain emerged from a study of CD8 T cells in Susac syndrome. General study findings and limits: A relatively small number of individuals underwent TCR sequencing and HLA analysis.

Germline V CDR1 and CDR2: DFQATT, SNEGSKA (reference sequence). There are 13 residues in the CDR3. TCR beta sequences were obtained from blood CD8+ and CD4+ T cells. About 0.5 to 1 ug RNA was reverse transcribed with random hexamers. The TCR beta CDR3 was amplified by immunoSEQ multiplex PCR across 54 Vbeta, 13 Jbeta. TCRdb passed the immunoSEQ multiplex PCR reads through MiXCR, listing each CDR3 protein once. The sample yields 150,000 to 200,000 distinct CDR3 sequences, approximately 95% seen once. As regards this clonotype: No antigen is known for it. The junction and the germline gene differ at one end; a read error may be behind it.

The receptor comes from a human donor in good health. The chain uses TRBV20-1 and TRBJ2-7, with D maybe TRBD1 (6 bases). The sequenced material came from CD4+ T cells from PBMCs. The CDR3 loop reads CSASRDNSYEQYF. CDR3 bases: TGCAGCGCTAGTCGGGACAACTCGTACGAGCAGTACTTC.